The 26 T cell receptor beta chains listed next were all sequenced from one sample in a study of blood T cells in healthy people across ages. With a J-beta primer mix and a sample-barcoded 5' primer, a second PCR ran about 7 to 12 cycles. Each CDR3 protein is one row after TCRdb ran MiXCR on the 5' RACE reads. Of some 1,800,000 distinct CDR3 sequences listed, 35% to 50% are singletons. The sample taken for sequencing was blood. The receptors originated from a human donor in good health.

The chain uses TRBV4-1 and TRBJ2-3; D gene uncertain. Germline V gene sequence: CDR1 MGHRA, CDR2 YSYEKL. The CDR3 totals 13 residues. V was clipped by 1 base and J by 8 bases, with 10 bases between them. This CDR3 is CASSQVWAGTQYF. The CDR3 DNA sequence: TGCGCCAGCAGCCAAGTCTGGGCAGGTACGCAGTATTTT.

The chain combines TRBV18 with TRBJ2-5; D gene uncertain. The ends were cut back, 6 bases at V and 3 bases at J, with 14 bases in the middle. The CDR3 loop spans 14 amino acids. Looked up from germline, CDR1 is KGHSH and CDR2 is LQKENI. In nucleotides, the CDR3 is TGTGCCAGCTCCCGCGACGGACCTAAAGAGACCCAGTACTTC. This gives the protein CASSRDGPKETQYF. Using reference TRBV18 and TRBJ2-5 for the parts outside the CDR3, the full variable domain is NAGVMQNPRHLVRRRGQEARLRCSPMKGHSHVYWYRQLPEEGLKFMVYLQKENIIDESGMPKERFSAEFPKEGPSILRIQQVVRGDSAAYFCASSRDGPKETQYFGPGTRLLVL.

The chain couples TRBV7-2 to TRBJ1-6, with no clear D. V shed 5 bases and J shed 5 bases, with 10 bases lying between them. CDR1 is SGHTA, CDR2 FQGNSA, per germline. This CDR3 region has 14 residues. CDR3 in DNA: TGTGCCAGCAGCCGTCGTCGGGATAATTCACCCCTCCACTTT. Residues: CASSRRRDNSPLHF.

This clonotype was detected only a few times. This sequence joins TRBV24-1 and TRBJ2-1; 14 bases line up with TRBD2. The trim removed 5 bases at V and 6 bases at J, leaving 5 bases unmatched. CDR1 and CDR2 from the germline V gene are KGHDR and SFDVKD. The CDR3 is made up of 16 amino acids. CDR3 DNA sequence: TGTGCCACCAGTGCTTGGACTAGCGGGGGGACCAATGAGCAGTTCTTC. Translated: CATSAWTSGGTNEQFF.

Regarding this clonotype: This may be a read error, as it is one base from a much larger clone. The rearrangement joins TRBV7-2 to TRBJ1-2; TRBD1 is a possible D gene (5 bases). Germline CDR1 is SGHTA and CDR2 is FQGNSA. The CDR3 covers 13 residues. With 6 bases removed from V and 1 base from J, the gap between germline ends came to 9 bases. The CDR3 bases are TGTGCCAGCAGATTGACAGTTAACTATGGCTACACCTTC. As protein: CASRLTVNYGYTF.

This chain uses TRBV12-3 or TRBV12-4 with TRBJ2-4; 12 bases align to TRBD1. V lost 6 bases to trimming and J lost 8 bases; unmatched junction nucleotides: 11. The CDR3 covers 16 residues. This chain's CDR3 is CASRSGTGGPLDIQYF. CDR3 sequence (DNA): TGTGCCAGCAGATCCGGGACAGGGGGCCCCTTGGACATTCAGTACTTC.

The chain carries TRBV6-2 or TRBV6-3 and TRBJ2-6, with D tentatively TRBD1 or TRBD2 (6 bases each). The V gene lost 5 bases and the J gene lost 0 bases, with 20 bases spanning the gap. This CDR3 is built from 19 residues. Per the germline V gene, CDR1 is MNHEY and CDR2 is SVGEGT. The CDR3 region is CASSRRTAGVNSGANVLTF. CDR3 coding DNA: TGTGCCAGCAGTCGACGGACAGCGGGCGTAAACTCTGGGGCCAACGTCCTGACTTTC.

This chain joins TRBV27 and TRBJ2-7; D is possibly TRBD2 (6 bases). Trimming pared 6 bases from V and 3 bases from J, leaving 12 bases between. Germline loops: CDR1 MNHEY, CDR2 SMNVEV (reference sequence). The CDR3 has 13 amino acids. DNA of the CDR3: TGTGCCAGCAGCCCGGGACTCGTCTACGAGCAGTACTTC. It specifies CASSPGLVYEQYF.

This clonotype has more than one count but fewer than ten. The chain carries TRBV20-1 and TRBJ1-1, with D hard to call. Trimming cost V 1 base and J 1 base, with 19 bases left between them. The CDR3 spans 17 residues. The V gene's germline CDR1 is DFQATT and CDR2 SNEGSKA (reference sequence). The CDR3 region is CSARGSRLRIKNTEAFF. As DNA, the CDR3 is TGCAGTGCTAGAGGGTCCCGACTACGTATTAAGAACACTGAAGCTTTCTTT.

The J gene is TRBJ1-5, the V gene TRBV27; D remains unclear. V was cut by 7 bases and J by 0 bases, with 7 bases left in between. Germline V lookup: CDR1 MNHEY, CDR2 SMNVEV (reference sequence). The CDR3 contains 13 residues. The CDR3 loop reads CASKRVSNQPQHF. For the CDR3, the DNA is TGTGCCAGCAAACGAGTTAGCAATCAGCCCCAGCATTTT.

This clonotype was observed a handful of times. The CDR3 sequence: CATSRNSDRAYGYTF. The CDR3 coding sequence is TGTGCCACCAGCAGAAACTCGGACAGGGCCTATGGCTACACCTTC. This chain joins TRBV15 and TRBJ1-2, with 8 bases identical to TRBD1. Germline CDR1 and CDR2: LNHNV and YYDKDF (reference sequence). The CDR3 spans 15 residues. The ends lost 2 bases at V and 4 bases at J; junction bases unmatched: 6.

The V and J genes are TRBV5-5 and TRBJ2-1; no reliable D call. The V end was cut by 4 bases, the J end by 9 bases, with 14 bases between. This CDR3 is 13 amino acids long. Germline V gene data show CDR1 as SGHKS and CDR2 as YYEKEE (reference sequence). The CDR3 sequence is CASSGPTLSEQFF. Here the CDR3 DNA reads TGTGCCAGCAGCGGTCCGACCCTCAGTGAGCAGTTCTTC.

This clonotype was counted only a few times. The chain employs TRBV12-3 or TRBV12-4 and TRBJ2-1; 11 bases match TRBD2. The trim removed 6 bases at V and 10 bases at J, leaving 8 bases unmatched. The CDR3 is made up of 14 amino acids. The DNA for the CDR3 is TGTGCCAGCAGACTTCTAGCGGGGGGCGGGGAGCAGTTCTTC. Its translation is CASRLLAGGGEQFF.

This clonotype was seen more than once but under ten times. This rearrangement joins TRBV20-1 to TRBJ2-1; TRBD2 might be the D (7 bases). Germline assignment: CDR1 DFQATT and CDR2 SNEGSKA (reference sequence). This CDR3 spans 16 amino acids. V was trimmed by 0 bases and J by 6 bases, leaving 18 bases between them. The CDR3 nucleotides are TGCAGTGCTAGAGACCCCCGGGGGGCGGGCTCCAATGAGCAGTTCTTC. It specifies CSARDPRGAGSNEQFF.

CDR3: CASSLTLGAGNTEAFF. The DNA for the CDR3 is TGTGCCAGCAGTTTAACCTTGGGGGCAGGAAACACTGAAGCTTTCTTT. This chain connects TRBV12-3 or TRBV12-4 to TRBJ1-1; D is possibly TRBD1 (6 bases). This CDR3 has 16 amino acids. Between the trimmed V and J ends, which lost 2 bases and 2 bases, there was a span of 15 bases.

V is TRBV15 and J is TRBJ2-3; 8 positions agree with TRBD2. The ends lost 0 bases at V and 2 bases at J; junction bases unmatched: 4. Germline-derived CDR1 and CDR2 are LNHNV and YYDKDF (reference sequence). CDR3 length: 16 amino acids. The CDR3 loop is CATSRDFSGVTDTQYF. The CDR3 coding sequence is TGTGCCACCAGCAGAGATTTTAGCGGGGTCACAGATACGCAGTATTTT.

V and J are TRBV4-3 and TRBJ2-5; D assignment may be TRBD1 or TRBD2 (5 bases each). With 4 bases removed from V and 4 bases from J, the gap between germline ends came to 16 bases. Germline V lookup: CDR1 LGHNA, CDR2 YSLEER. The CDR3 sequence is 15 residues long. DNA of the CDR3: TGCGCCAGCAGCCCGGCCCTAGGGGCGGGAGAGACCCAGTACTTC. Its translation is CASSPALGAGETQYF.

The table lists this clonotype with a few counts. The chain recombines TRBV7-3 with TRBJ2-5, with 9 bases matching TRBD1. CDR3 length: 16 amino acids. V lost 5 bases, J lost 1 base, and 8 bases stayed unmatched. Per the germline V gene, CDR1 is SGHTA and CDR2 is FQGTGA. CDR3 DNA sequence: TGTGCCAGCAGCGAGACGACAGGGGGTGGCCAAGAGACCCAGTACTTC. Amino acids: CASSETTGGGQETQYF. Full variable domain (missing parts from reference TRBV7-3 and TRBJ2-5): GAGVSQTPSNKVTEKGKYVELRCDPISGHTALYWYRQSLGQGPEFLIYFQGTGAADDSGLPNDRFFAVRPEGSVSTLKIQRTERGDSAVYLCASSETTGGGQETQYFGPGTRLLVL.

This clonotype was seen repeatedly, ten times or more. This rearrangement joins TRBV27 to TRBJ1-2, with TRBD1 matching over 7 bases. Germline V gene lookup returns CDR1 MNHEY and CDR2 SMNVEV (reference sequence). The CDR3 length is 15 residues. V shed 7 bases and J 3 bases; nucleotides not matched to a gene: 11. CDR3 nucleotides: TGTGCCAGCAATCCGACAGGGCCACCTCACTATGGCTACACCTTC. This sequence encodes CASNPTGPPHYGYTF.

The V gene is TRBV30, the J gene TRBJ2-7, with D perhaps matching TRBD2 (6 bases). The J call is in doubt because the DNA end fits TRBJ2-5 better. CDR3 length: 13 amino acids. CDR1 GTSNPN and CDR2 SVGIG come from the germline V gene (reference sequence). The CDR3 is CAWNSGRRETQYF. For the CDR3, the DNA is TGTGCCTGGAATAGCGGTAGACGAGAGACCCAGTACTTC.

This rearrangement joins TRBV6-2 or TRBV6-3 to TRBJ2-5, with a tentative D call TRBD2 (6 bases). The germline V gene encodes CDR1 MNHEY and CDR2 SVGEGT. This CDR3 is built from 17 residues. V was clipped by 0 bases and J by 4 bases, with 18 bases between them. CDR3 loop: CASSYSSRLGLGETQYF. As DNA, the CDR3 is TGTGCCAGCAGTTACTCGTCAAGACTAGGACTGGGAGAGACCCAGTACTTC.

This clonotype was seen only a few times. The chain carries TRBV6-1 and TRBJ2-3, with 8 bases aligning to TRBD2. The CDR3 extends over 15 amino acids. Germline trimming cut 7 bases from V and 0 bases from J; bases unmatched to any gene: 6. The germline CDR1 and CDR2 sequences are MNHNS and SASEGT. CDR3 sequence: CASKRGMSSTDTQYF. DNA for the CDR3: TGTGCCAGCAAGCGGGGGATGTCTAGCACAGATACGCAGTATTTT.

This clonotype has a handful of counts. The genes are TRBV6-4 and TRBJ1-2; D might be TRBD1 (6 bases). The germline gives CDR1 MRHNA, CDR2 SNTAGT. V shed 7 bases and J shed 6 bases, with 21 bases lying between them. There are 15 residues in the CDR3. The CDR3 protein is CASTPGDTQGNGYTF. In DNA form, the CDR3 reads TGTGCCAGCACCCCCGGGGACACTCAAGGAAATGGCTACACCTTC.

This clonotype was observed a handful of times. The V gene is TRBV9, the J gene TRBJ2-4; the D is unclear. The germline gives CDR1 SGDLS, CDR2 YYNGEE. The V gene lost 3 bases and the J gene lost 0 bases, with 10 bases spanning the gap. The CDR3 covers 15 residues. CDR3 residues: CASSERPLAKNIQYF. CDR3 DNA sequence: TGTGCCAGCAGCGAACGTCCTCTAGCCAAAAACATTCAGTACTTC.

The sample holds one count of this clonotype. The chain employs TRBV20-1 and TRBJ1-2; a weak D match, TRBD1 (6 bases). V gave up 3 bases and J gave up 8 bases, with 13 bases separating them. Germline lookup yields CDR1 DFQATT and CDR2 SNEGSKA (reference sequence). The CDR3 has 12 amino acids. CDR3 DNA: TGCAGTGCTAGGTTGGGGGCGCCGGGCTACACCTTC. Encoded protein: CSARLGAPGYTF.

This clonotype appeared once. The chain employs TRBV5-1 and TRBJ1-4, with 7 bases identical to TRBD1. CDR1 is SGHRS and CDR2 is YFSETQ in the germline V gene. This CDR3 is built from 14 residues. The V gene end was trimmed by 1 base and the J gene end by 11 bases; junction bases not matched to a gene: 8. CDR3 DNA sequence: TGCGCCAGCAGCTTGACGGCAACAGGGGCCAAACTGTTTTTT. Amino acids: CASSLTATGAKLFF.